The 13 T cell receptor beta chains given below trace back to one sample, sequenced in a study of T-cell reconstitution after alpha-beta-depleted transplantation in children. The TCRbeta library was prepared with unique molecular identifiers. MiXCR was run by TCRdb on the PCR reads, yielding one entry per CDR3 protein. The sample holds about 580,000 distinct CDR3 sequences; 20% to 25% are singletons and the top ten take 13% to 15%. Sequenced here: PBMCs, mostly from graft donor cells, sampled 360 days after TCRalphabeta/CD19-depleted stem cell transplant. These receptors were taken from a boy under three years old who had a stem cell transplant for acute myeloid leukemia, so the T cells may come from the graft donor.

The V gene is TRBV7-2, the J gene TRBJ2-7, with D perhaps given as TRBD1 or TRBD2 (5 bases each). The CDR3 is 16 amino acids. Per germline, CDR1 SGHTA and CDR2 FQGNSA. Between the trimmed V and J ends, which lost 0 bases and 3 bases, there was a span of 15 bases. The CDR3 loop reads CASSLAGLSGFYEQYF. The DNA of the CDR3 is TGTGCCAGCAGCTTAGCGGGGCTGAGCGGTTTCTACGAGCAGTACTTC.

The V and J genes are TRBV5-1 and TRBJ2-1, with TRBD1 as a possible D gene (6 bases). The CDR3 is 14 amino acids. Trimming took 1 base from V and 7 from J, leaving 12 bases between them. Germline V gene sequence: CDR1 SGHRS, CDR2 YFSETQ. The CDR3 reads CASSLTGTQNEQFF. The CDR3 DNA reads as TGCGCCAGCAGCTTGACAGGGACCCAGAATGAGCAGTTCTTC.

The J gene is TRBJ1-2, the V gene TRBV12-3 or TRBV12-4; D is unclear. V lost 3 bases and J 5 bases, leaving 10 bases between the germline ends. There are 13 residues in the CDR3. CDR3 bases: TGTGCCAGCAGTTTCCACAGTGGGTATGGCTACACCTTC. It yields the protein CASSFHSGYGYTF.

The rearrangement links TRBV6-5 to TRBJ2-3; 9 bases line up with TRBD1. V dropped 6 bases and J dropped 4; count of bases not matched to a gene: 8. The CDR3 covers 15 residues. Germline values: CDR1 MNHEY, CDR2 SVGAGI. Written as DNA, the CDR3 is TGTGCCAGCAGACTCGCGAGGGACAGGGCAGATACGCAGTATTTT. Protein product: CASRLARDRADTQYF.

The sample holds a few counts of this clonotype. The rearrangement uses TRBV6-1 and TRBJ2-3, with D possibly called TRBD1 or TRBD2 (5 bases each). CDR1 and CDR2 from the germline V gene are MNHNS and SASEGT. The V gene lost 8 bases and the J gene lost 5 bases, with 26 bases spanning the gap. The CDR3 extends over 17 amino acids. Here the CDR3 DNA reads TGTGCCAGCCGGGTCCACCAATTGGGGACCACCAAAGATACGCAGTATTTT. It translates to CASRVHQLGTTKDTQYF.

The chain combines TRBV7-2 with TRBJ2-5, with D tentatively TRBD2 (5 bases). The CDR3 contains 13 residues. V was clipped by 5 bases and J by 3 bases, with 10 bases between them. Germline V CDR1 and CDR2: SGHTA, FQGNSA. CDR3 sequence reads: CASSRGQEETQYF. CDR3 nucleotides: TGTGCCAGCAGCCGCGGGCAGGAAGAGACCCAGTACTTC.

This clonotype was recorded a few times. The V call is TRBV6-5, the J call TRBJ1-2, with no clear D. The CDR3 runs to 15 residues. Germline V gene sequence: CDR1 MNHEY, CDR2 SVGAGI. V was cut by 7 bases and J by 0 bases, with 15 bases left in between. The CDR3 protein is CASISPHVANYGYTF. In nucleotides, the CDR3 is TGTGCCAGCATTTCACCCCACGTAGCTAACTATGGCTACACCTTC.

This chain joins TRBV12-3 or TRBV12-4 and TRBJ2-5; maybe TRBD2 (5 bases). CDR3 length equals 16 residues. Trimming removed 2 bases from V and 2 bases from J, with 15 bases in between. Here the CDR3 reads CASSLYGGGTQETQYF. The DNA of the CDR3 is TGTGCCAGCAGTTTATATGGCGGAGGCACTCAAGAGACCCAGTACTTC.

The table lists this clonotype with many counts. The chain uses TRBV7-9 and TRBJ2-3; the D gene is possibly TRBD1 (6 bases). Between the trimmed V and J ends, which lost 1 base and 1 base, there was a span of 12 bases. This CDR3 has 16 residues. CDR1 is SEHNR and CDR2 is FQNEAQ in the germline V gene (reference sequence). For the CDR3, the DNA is TGTGCCAGCAGCTTAGGAAGGGGGTTCGGCACAGATACGCAGTATTTT. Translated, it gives CASSLGRGFGTDTQYF.

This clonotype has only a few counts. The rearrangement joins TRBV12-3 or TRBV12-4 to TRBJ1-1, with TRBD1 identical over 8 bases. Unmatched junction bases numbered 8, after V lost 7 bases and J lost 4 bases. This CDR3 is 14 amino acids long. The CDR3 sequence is CASIETGAITEAFF. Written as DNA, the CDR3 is TGTGCCAGCATAGAGACAGGGGCGATCACTGAAGCTTTCTTT.

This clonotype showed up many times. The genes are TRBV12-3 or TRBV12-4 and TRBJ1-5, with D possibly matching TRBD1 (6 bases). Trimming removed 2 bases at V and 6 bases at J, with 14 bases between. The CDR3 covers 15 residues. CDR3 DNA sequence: TGTGCCAGCAGTTTACGGTCGGGACAAGGTCAGCCCCAGCATTTT. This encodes CASSLRSGQGQPQHF.

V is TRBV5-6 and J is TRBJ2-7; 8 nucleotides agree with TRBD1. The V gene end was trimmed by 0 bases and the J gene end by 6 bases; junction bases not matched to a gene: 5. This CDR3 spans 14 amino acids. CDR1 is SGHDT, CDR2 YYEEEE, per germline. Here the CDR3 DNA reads TGTGCCAGCAGCTTGGAGGGACAGGCGACCGAGCAGTACTTC. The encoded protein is CASSLEGQATEQYF.

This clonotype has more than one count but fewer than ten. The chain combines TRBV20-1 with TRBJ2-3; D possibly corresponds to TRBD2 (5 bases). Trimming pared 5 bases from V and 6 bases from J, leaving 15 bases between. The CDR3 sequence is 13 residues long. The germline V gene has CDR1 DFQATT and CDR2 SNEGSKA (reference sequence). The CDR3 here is CSAHQRAFDTQYF. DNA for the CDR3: TGCAGTGCTCACCAGAGGGCTTTTGATACGCAGTATTTT.